The 6 T cell receptor beta chains given below trace back to one sample, sequenced in a study of early T cells in non-severe SARS-CoV-2 infection. TCRdb reprocessed the 5' RACE reads with MiXCR, giving one entry per CDR3 protein. The sample yields 35,000 to 45,000 distinct CDR3 sequences, about 5.9% seen once. The material sequenced was whole blood, taken at baseline. These receptors were taken from an adult who was a healthcare worker with PCR-confirmed SARS-CoV-2 infection or an uninfected control (not recorded which).

The chain links TRBV28 to TRBJ1-2; D might be TRBD1 (5 bases). The length of the CDR3 is 14 residues. Germline loops: CDR1 MDHEN, CDR2 SYDVKM. Trimming took off 5 bases at V and 6 bases at J, with 16 bases between the two ends. The CDR3 DNA reads as TGTGCCAGCAGTCCGGGGGGTTACAAGGATGGCTACACCTTC. This codes for CASSPGGYKDGYTF.

Written as DNA, the CDR3 is TGTGCCAGCGAAAGGGGGCTAGCGGGGGCCCTAGGCACAGATACGCAGTATTTT. This encodes CASERGLAGALGTDTQYF. V and J are TRBV6-6 and TRBJ2-3; 10 positions agree with TRBD2. J was trimmed by 1 base and V by 8 bases; bases with no gene match: 15. Germline CDR1 MNHNY, CDR2 SVGAGI (reference sequence). The CDR3 spans 18 residues.

This clonotype was recorded many times. The chain uses TRBV7-9 and TRBJ2-5, with 10 bases that match TRBD1. The length of the CDR3 is 16 residues. The germline gives CDR1 SEHNR, CDR2 FQNEAQ (reference sequence). The ends lost 6 bases at V and 2 bases at J; junction bases unmatched: 9. DNA for the CDR3: TGTGCCAGCAGTCACACCGGGACAGGGGCTCAAGAGACCCAGTACTTC. Amino acid sequence: CASSHTGTGAQETQYF.

This clonotype was observed at least ten times. J is TRBJ2-2 and V is TRBV27; tentatively, D is TRBD1 or TRBD2 (5 bases each). The V end lost 0 bases, the J end lost 5 bases, and 10 bases lay between the germline ends. The CDR3 consists of 15 residues. The V gene's germline CDR1 is MNHEY and CDR2 SMNVEV (reference sequence). CDR3 nucleotides: TGTGCCAGCAGTTTATCCGGGACCTTAACCGGGGAGCTGTTTTTT. Protein product: CASSLSGTLTGELFF.

This clonotype appeared many times. The chain is built from TRBV6-4 and TRBJ2-1; 7 nucleotides agree with TRBD2. This CDR3 is 14 amino acids long. The germline V gene encodes CDR1 MRHNA and CDR2 SNTAGT. The V gene end was trimmed by 0 bases and the J gene end by 4 bases; junction bases not matched to a gene: 0. CDR3 sequence: CASSDSAGYNEQFF. In nucleotides, the CDR3 is TGTGCCAGCAGTGACTCAGCGGGGTACAATGAGCAGTTCTTC.

This clonotype was observed at least ten times. This rearrangement joins TRBV7-9 to TRBJ2-3; 8 bases map to TRBD1. Germline CDR1 is SEHNR and CDR2 is FQNEAQ (reference sequence). The junction had 6 bases not matched to a gene; V was cut back by 5 bases and J by 2 bases. The CDR3 is made up of 15 amino acids. CDR3 nucleotides: TGTGCCAGCAGCAACCTGGACAGGGTCACAGATACGCAGTATTTT. Translation gives CASSNLDRVTDTQYF.